This T cell receptor beta chain was sequenced in a study of Tregs in tolerant kidney transplant recipients. About the study: The nonmyeloablative bone marrow transplants came from related graft donors, with transient mixed chimerism.

Assay: immunoSEQ multiplex PCR; the TCRdb copy retains only in-frame clones and omits some. The sample includes about 60,000 clones, roughly 92% of them seen just once. Germline V gives CDR1 LNHDA, CDR2 SQIVND (reference sequence). This CDR3 comprises 14 residues. The V end lost 7 bases, the J end lost 4 bases, and 16 bases lay between the germline ends. CD4+CD25+CD127- Tregs, CD4+CD25- non-Tregs, CD4 and CD8 cells were sorted. Comment on this clone: Its antigen is unidentified.

The study's findings and limits: No direct test of biological reproducibility was done here.

This sequence was found in a human donor who received a combined kidney and bone marrow transplant. The chain joins TRBV19 to TRBJ1-2; no clear D. The specimen comprised CD8+ T cells from blood, sampled before the transplant. This CDR3 reads CASTAGVGSYGYTF. The CDR3 nucleotides are TGTGCCAGTACCGCCGGAGTAGGGAGCTATGGCTACACCTTC.